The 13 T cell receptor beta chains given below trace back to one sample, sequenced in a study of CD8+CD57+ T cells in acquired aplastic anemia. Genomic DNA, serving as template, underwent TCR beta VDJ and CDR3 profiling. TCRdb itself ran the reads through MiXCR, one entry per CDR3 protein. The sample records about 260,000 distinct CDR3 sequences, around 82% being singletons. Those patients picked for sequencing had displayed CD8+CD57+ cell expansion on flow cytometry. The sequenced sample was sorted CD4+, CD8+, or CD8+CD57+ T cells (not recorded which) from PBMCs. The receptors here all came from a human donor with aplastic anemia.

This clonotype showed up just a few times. DNA for the CDR3: TGTGCCAGCAGTATAGACAGGGAACCCTCTGGAAACACCATATATTTT. It codes for CASSIDREPSGNTIYF. The chain links TRBV25-1 to TRBJ1-3; 7 bases align to TRBD1. Germline trimming cut 5 bases from V and 0 bases from J; bases unmatched to any gene: 7. The CDR3 totals 16 residues. The germline V gene has CDR1 MGHDK and CDR2 SYGVNS.

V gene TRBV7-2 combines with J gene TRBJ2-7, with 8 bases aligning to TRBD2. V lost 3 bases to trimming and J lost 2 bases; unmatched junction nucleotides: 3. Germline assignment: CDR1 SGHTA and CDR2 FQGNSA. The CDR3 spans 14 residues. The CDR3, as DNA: TGTGCCAGCAGCTTGTCGGGAGGGGCCTACGAGCAGTACGTC. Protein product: CASSLSGGAYEQYV.

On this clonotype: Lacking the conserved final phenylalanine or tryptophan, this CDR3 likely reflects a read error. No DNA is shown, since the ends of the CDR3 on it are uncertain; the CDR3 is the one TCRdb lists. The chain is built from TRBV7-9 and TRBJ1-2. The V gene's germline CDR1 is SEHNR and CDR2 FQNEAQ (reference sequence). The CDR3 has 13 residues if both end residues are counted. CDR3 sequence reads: CASSLVLGERFIG.

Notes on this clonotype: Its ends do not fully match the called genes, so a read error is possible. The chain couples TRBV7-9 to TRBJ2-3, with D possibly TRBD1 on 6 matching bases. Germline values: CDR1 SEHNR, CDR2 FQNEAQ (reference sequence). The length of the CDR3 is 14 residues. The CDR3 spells CAGQWARDTHSQCF. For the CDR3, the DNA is TGTGCCGGACAGTGGGCTAGGGATACCCATTCCCAGTGTTTT.

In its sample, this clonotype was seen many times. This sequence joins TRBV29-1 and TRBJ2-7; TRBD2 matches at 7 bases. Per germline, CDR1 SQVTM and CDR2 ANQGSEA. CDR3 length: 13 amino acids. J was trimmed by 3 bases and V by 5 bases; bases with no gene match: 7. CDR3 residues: CSVRTGGFYEQYF. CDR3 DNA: TGCAGCGTTCGGACCGGGGGGTTCTACGAGCAGTACTTC.

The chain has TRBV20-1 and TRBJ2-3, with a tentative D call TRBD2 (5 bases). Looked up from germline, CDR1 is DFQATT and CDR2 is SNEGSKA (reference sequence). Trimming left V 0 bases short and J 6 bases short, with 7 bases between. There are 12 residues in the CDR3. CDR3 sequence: CSARDWRDTQYF. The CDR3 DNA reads TGCAGTGCTAGAGACTGGAGGGATACGCAGTATTTT.

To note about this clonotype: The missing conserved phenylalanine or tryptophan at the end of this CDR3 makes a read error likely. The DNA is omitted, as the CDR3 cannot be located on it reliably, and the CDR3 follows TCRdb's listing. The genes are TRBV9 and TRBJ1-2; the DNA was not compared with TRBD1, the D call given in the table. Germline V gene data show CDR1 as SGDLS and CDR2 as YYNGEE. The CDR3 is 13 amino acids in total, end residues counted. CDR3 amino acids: CASSSGGASRNPL.

CDR3 residues: CSASLGNEAFF. CDR3 bases: TGCAGTGCAAGTTTAGGGAACGAAGCTTTCTTT. The chain combines TRBV20-1 with TRBJ1-1, with D unresolved. V gave up 6 bases and J gave up 8 bases, with 13 bases separating them. CDR1 is DFQATT, CDR2 SNEGSKA, per germline (reference sequence). The CDR3 is 11 residues long.

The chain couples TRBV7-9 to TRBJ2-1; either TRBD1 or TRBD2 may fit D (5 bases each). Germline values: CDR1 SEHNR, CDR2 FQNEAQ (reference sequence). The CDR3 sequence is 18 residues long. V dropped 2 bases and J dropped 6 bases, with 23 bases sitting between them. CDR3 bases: TGTGCCAGCAGCTTAACGGGCAGCTACGGGGCCAACGTCAATGAGCAGTTCTTC. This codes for CASSLTGSYGANVNEQFF.

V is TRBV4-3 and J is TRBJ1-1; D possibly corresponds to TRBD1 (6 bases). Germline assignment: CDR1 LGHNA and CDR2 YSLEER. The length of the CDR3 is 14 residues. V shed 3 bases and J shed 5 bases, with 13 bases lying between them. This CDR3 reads CASSHTGTPTEAFF. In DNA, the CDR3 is TGCGCCAGCAGCCATACAGGGACACCTACTGAAGCTTTCTTT.

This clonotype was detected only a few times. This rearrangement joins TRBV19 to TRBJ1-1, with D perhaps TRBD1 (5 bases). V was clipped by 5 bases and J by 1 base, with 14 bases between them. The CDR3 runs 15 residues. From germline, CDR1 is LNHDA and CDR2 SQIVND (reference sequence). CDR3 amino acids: CASSGARGANTEAFF. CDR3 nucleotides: TGTGCCAGTAGTGGGGCGAGGGGAGCGAACACTGAAGCTTTCTTT.

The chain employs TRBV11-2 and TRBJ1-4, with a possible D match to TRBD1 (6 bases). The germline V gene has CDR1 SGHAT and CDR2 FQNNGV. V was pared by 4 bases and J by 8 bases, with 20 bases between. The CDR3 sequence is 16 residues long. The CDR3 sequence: CASSWGGGGRREKLFF. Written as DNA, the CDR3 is TGTGCCAGCAGCTGGGGTGGAGGGGGGCGCAGGGAAAAACTGTTTTTT.

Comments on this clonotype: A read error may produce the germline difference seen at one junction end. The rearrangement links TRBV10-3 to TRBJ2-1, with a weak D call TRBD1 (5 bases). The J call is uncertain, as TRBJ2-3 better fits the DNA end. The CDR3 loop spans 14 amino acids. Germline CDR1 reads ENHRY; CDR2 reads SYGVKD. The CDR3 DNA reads TGTGCCATCAGGCAGACCGGACACACAGATGCGCAGTATTTT. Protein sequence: CAIRQTGHTDAQYF.